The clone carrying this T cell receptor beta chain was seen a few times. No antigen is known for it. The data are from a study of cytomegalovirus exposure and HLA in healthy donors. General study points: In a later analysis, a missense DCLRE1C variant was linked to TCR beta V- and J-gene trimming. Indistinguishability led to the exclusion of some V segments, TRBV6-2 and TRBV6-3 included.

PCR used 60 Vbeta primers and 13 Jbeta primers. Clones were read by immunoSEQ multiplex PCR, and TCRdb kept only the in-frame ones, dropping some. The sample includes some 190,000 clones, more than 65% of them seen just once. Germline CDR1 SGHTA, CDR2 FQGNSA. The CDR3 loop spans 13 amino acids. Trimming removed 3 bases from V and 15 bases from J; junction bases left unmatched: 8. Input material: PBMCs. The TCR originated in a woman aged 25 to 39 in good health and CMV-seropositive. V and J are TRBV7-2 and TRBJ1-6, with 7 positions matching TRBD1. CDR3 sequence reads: CASSFTPGTVLHF. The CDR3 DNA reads TGTGCCAGCAGCTTTACACCCGGGACAGTCCTCCACTTT.